A single sample gave rise to the 31 T cell receptor beta chains below, sequenced in a study of cytomegalovirus exposure and HLA in healthy donors. PCR involved 60 Vbeta and 13 Jbeta primers. Sequenced by immunoSEQ multiplex PCR; TCRdb stores in-frame clones only, minus some. The repertoire includes around 80,000 clones, roughly 70% of them detected once, and approximately 9% sits in the top ten. The sample was PBMCs. These receptors all come from a man aged 40-49 years in good health and CMV-seropositive.

The V call is TRBV7-9, the J call TRBJ2-3, with 10 bases fitting TRBD2. The CDR3 runs 17 residues. V lost 1 base to trimming and J lost 2 bases; unmatched junction nucleotides: 6. The germline CDR1 and CDR2 sequences are SEHNR and FQNEAQ (reference sequence). CDR3 sequence reads: CASSLVRLAGPTDTQYF. CDR3 DNA sequence: TGTGCCAGCAGCTTAGTCCGACTAGCGGGTCCCACAGATACGCAGTATTTT.

The V gene is TRBV30, the J gene TRBJ1-5; D unclear. Germline CDR1 GTSNPN, CDR2 SVGIG (reference sequence). The CDR3 is 15 amino acids. Trimming left V 0 bases short and J 2 bases short, with 11 bases between. CDR3: CAWSVAVVGNQPQHF. The CDR3 DNA is TGTGCCTGGAGTGTAGCTGTGGTCGGCAATCAGCCCCAGCATTTT.

This clone was observed a handful of times. The CDR3 DNA reads as TGCAGCGTTGAACAGGGGGCCACTGAAGCTTTCTTT. Translating it yields CSVEQGATEAFF. The chain couples TRBV29-1 to TRBJ1-1, with 8 bases aligning to TRBD1. J lost 4 bases, V lost 2 bases, and 0 bases had no gene match. This CDR3 comprises 12 residues. In germline, CDR1 is SQVTM, CDR2 ANQGSEA.

The CDR3 DNA is TGTGCCAGCAGCTTAACGGGCAGCACAGATACGCAGTATTTT. Translating gives CASSLTGSTDTQYF. V usage is TRBV7-3 and J usage is TRBJ2-3; D is uncertain. Looked up from germline, CDR1 is SGHTA and CDR2 is FQGTGA. The CDR3 consists of 14 residues. V dropped 0 bases and J dropped 0 bases, with 4 bases sitting between them.

J is TRBJ2-7 and V is TRBV6-1; the match to TRBD1 covers 7 bases. The CDR3 loop spans 14 amino acids. V shed 6 bases, J shed 3 bases, and the junction held 8 bases outside the gene matches. CDR1 and CDR2 (germline): MNHNS, SASEGT. CDR3 residues: CASSQGRQGYEQYF. Written as DNA, the CDR3 is TGTGCCAGCAGCCAAGGCCGACAGGGCTACGAGCAGTACTTC.

The chain employs TRBV28 and TRBJ2-5, with unresolved D. Trimming removed 7 bases from V and 2 bases from J, with 11 bases in between. This CDR3 region has 13 residues. The V gene's germline CDR1 is MDHEN and CDR2 SYDVKM. CDR3 sequence reads: CASNQDKQETQYF. CDR3 DNA: TGTGCCAGCAACCAGGATAAACAAGAGACCCAGTACTTC. Combining the CDR3 with reference TRBV28 and TRBJ2-5 gives the whole variable domain DVKVTQSSRYLVKRTGEKVFLECVQDMDHENMFWYRQDPGLGLRLIYFSYDVKMKEKGDIPEGYSVSREKKERFSLILESASTNQTSMYLCASNQDKQETQYFGPGTRLLVL.

The rearrangement links TRBV30 to TRBJ1-1; D is unresolved. The CDR3 spans 12 residues. V lost 0 bases and J 4 bases, leaving 6 bases between the germline ends. The germline gives CDR1 GTSNPN, CDR2 SVGIG (reference sequence). CDR3 protein: CAWSVSRTEAFF. DNA of the CDR3: TGTGCCTGGAGTGTTAGCCGCACTGAAGCTTTCTTT.

DNA of the CDR3: TGTGCCACCCGGAGGACGGATGAACAATACAATGAGCAGTTCTTC. Residues: CATRRTDEQYNEQFF. The V and J genes are TRBV15 and TRBJ2-1; D may be TRBD2 (5 bases). This CDR3 is 15 amino acids long. The germline gives CDR1 LNHNV, CDR2 YYDKDF (reference sequence). V gave up 8 bases and J gave up 4 bases, with 18 bases separating them.

CDR3 amino acids: CASSPLSSWEGRRKLFF. CDR3 DNA sequence: TGTGCCAGCAGCCCTCTTTCCTCGTGGGAGGGGCGAAGAAAACTGTTTTTT. This sequence joins TRBV14 and TRBJ1-4; tentative D call: TRBD1 (5 bases). V lost 4 bases and J lost 10, with 25 bases in between. The CDR3 runs to 17 residues. Germline V gives CDR1 SGHDN, CDR2 FVKESK.

The chain recombines TRBV7-9 with TRBJ1-1; D perhaps matches TRBD1 (5 bases). The germline gives CDR1 SEHNR, CDR2 FQNEAQ (reference sequence). V was cut by 2 bases and J by 1 base, with 11 bases left in between. The length of the CDR3 is 15 residues. CDR3 sequence: CASSLRGGRNTEAFF. In nucleotides, the CDR3 is TGTGCCAGCAGCTTACGGGGGGGAAGGAACACTGAAGCTTTCTTT.

This clone was seen once. The chain employs TRBV5-1 and TRBJ2-5; 11 bases align to TRBD1. The CDR3 sequence is 15 residues long. Looked up from germline, CDR1 is SGHRS and CDR2 is YFSETQ. V was pared by 4 bases and J by 5 bases, with 7 bases of the junction left unmatched. The CDR3 DNA follows: TGCGCCAGCAGCGCCGGGACAGGGGGAAGTGAGACCCAGTACTTC. Encoded protein: CASSAGTGGSETQYF.

The genes are TRBV7-6 and TRBJ2-2, with 7 bases lining up with TRBD1. The germline CDR1 and CDR2 sequences are SGHVS and FNYEAQ. After removal of 5 bases from V and 6 bases from J, the junction contained 9 bases not matched to a gene. The CDR3 length is 15 residues. CDR3 nucleotides: TGTGCCAGCAGCCCTAGACAGGGACATTCCGGGGAGCTGTTTTTT. Its translation is CASSPRQGHSGELFF.

The chain uses TRBV6-6 and TRBJ2-7; 7 bases match TRBD2. The length of the CDR3 is 13 residues. Germline lookup yields CDR1 MNHNY and CDR2 SVGAGI (reference sequence). With 6 bases clipped from V and 0 bases from J, the junction kept 2 bases outside the gene matches. The CDR3 DNA sequence: TGTGCCAGCAGGGGCGGGAGCTCCTACGAGCAGTACTTC. This translates into CASRGGSSYEQYF.

The CDR3 region has the DNA TGTGCCAGCAGCTTAGACAGGGTCGGTTTCACCGGGGAGCTGTTTTTT. Translating it yields CASSLDRVGFTGELFF. This sequence joins TRBV7-2 and TRBJ2-2; D perhaps matches TRBD1 (6 bases). V lost 1 base, J lost 4 bases, and 13 bases lay in between. This CDR3 contains 16 residues. The V gene's germline CDR1 is SGHTA and CDR2 FQGNSA.

This chain connects TRBV30 to TRBJ2-5, with a weak D call TRBD2 (5 bases). This CDR3 region has 14 residues. The V gene lost 3 bases and the J gene lost 3 bases, with 14 bases spanning the gap. The V gene's germline CDR1 is GTSNPN and CDR2 SVGIG (reference sequence). CDR3 protein: CAWRFAGREETQYF. CDR3 coding DNA: TGTGCCTGGAGATTCGCCGGGCGGGAAGAGACCCAGTACTTC.

The chain combines TRBV21-1 with TRBJ2-7; the tabulated D call, TRBD2, remains unverified against the DNA. TRBV21-1 is tagged as a pseudogene. This CDR3 spans 16 amino acids. Here the CDR3 DNA reads TGTGCCAGCAGCAAAGCTATTCAGCGGGTTCCCTACGAGCAGTACTTC. Translated, it gives CASSKAIQRVPYEQYF.

This clone has only one observation. The chain recombines TRBV29-1 with TRBJ2-4; 8 positions match TRBD2. Germline V gives CDR1 SQVTM, CDR2 ANQGSEA. V shed 2 bases, J shed 0 bases, and the junction held 15 bases outside the gene matches. This CDR3 is 19 amino acids long. CDR3 loop: CSVESGINERGLAKNIQYF. The CDR3 region has the DNA TGCAGCGTTGAATCCGGTATTAACGAGCGGGGGCTAGCCAAAAACATTCAGTACTTC. Filled out from reference TRBV29-1 and TRBJ2-4, the complete variable domain reads SAVISQKPSRDICQRGTSLTIQCQVDSQVTMMFWYRQQPGQSLTLIATANQGSEATYESGFVIDKFPISRPNLTFSTLTVSNMSPEDSSIYLCSVESGINERGLAKNIQYFGAGTRLSVL.

This clone was counted between two and nine times. The genes are TRBV2 and TRBJ2-1; tentatively, D is TRBD1 (6 bases). The ends were cut back, 7 bases at V and 4 bases at J, with 14 bases in the middle. CDR3 length: 14 residues. The germline CDR1 and CDR2 sequences are SNHLY and FYNNEI. The CDR3 reads CASIHREGYNEQFF. CDR3 nucleotide sequence: TGTGCCAGCATCCACAGGGAAGGGTACAATGAGCAGTTCTTC. The complete variable domain, with remaining parts taken from reference TRBV2 and TRBJ2-1, reads EPEVTQTPSHQVTQMGQEVILRCVPISNHLYFYWYRQILGQKVEFLVSFYNNEISEKSEIFDDQFSVERPDGSNFTLKIRSTKLEDSAMYFCASIHREGYNEQFFGPGTRLTVL.

The chain carries TRBV11-2 and TRBJ2-7; 7 bases line up with TRBD2. Trimming cost V 2 bases and J 0 bases; bases outside gene matches: 4. Germline CDR1 is SGHAT and CDR2 is FQNNGV. This CDR3 region has 15 residues. The CDR3 region is CASSLSLAASYEQYF. The CDR3 region has the DNA TGTGCCAGCAGCTTAAGCCTAGCGGCCTCCTACGAGCAGTACTTC.

This chain uses TRBV21-1 with TRBJ2-2; the D segment call TRBD1 is taken from the table without a DNA check. TRBV21-1 represents a pseudogene. This CDR3 comprises 17 residues. In DNA form, the CDR3 reads TGTGCCAGCAGCAAAGAGAGGAACAGGGAACACACCGGGGAGCTGTTTTTT. Translation: CASSKERNREHTGELFF.

The V call is TRBV7-2, the J call TRBJ2-3, with D tentatively TRBD1 (5 bases). Trimming stripped 0 bases from V and 2 bases from J, with 15 bases between. Germline CDR1 is SGHTA and CDR2 is FQGNSA. The CDR3 length is 17 residues. For the CDR3, the DNA is TGTGCCAGCAGCTTAGCCTCCCAGGGCCATTACACAGATACGCAGTATTTT. It codes for CASSLASQGHYTDTQYF.

In this sample, this clone turned up once. The chain uses TRBV6-5 and TRBJ2-2; no clear D. Germline values: CDR1 MNHEY, CDR2 SVGAGI. The germline V and J ends were trimmed by 5 bases and 1 base, with 11 bases remaining between them. This CDR3 region has 15 residues. The CDR3 protein is CASSRQDLNTGELFF. The DNA for the CDR3 is TGTGCCAGCAGTCGACAAGACCTGAACACCGGGGAGCTGTTTTTT.

This sequence joins TRBV7-2 and TRBJ1-5; 10 bases align to TRBD1. V dropped 4 bases and J dropped 5; count of bases not matched to a gene: 5. This CDR3 comprises 15 residues. Germline loops: CDR1 SGHTA, CDR2 FQGNSA. This chain's CDR3 is CASSSDRGQDQPQHF. For the CDR3, the DNA is TGTGCCAGCAGCTCCGACAGGGGGCAGGATCAGCCCCAGCATTTT.

The chain has TRBV27 and TRBJ2-7; weak D call: TRBD1 (5 bases). V was cut by 1 base and J by 3 bases, with 19 bases left in between. This CDR3 is 17 amino acids long. Germline V CDR1 and CDR2: MNHEY, SMNVEV (reference sequence). The CDR3, as DNA: TGTGCCAGCAGTTTATTTTTTAGAGTAGGGGATTTCTACGAGCAGTACTTC. This translates into CASSLFFRVGDFYEQYF.

The chain has TRBV7-9 and TRBJ1-1, with 7 bases aligning to TRBD1. Losses at the gene ends were 5 bases for V and 6 bases for J; bases not matched to a gene: 6. The CDR3 length is 13 residues. Germline V gene sequence: CDR1 SEHNR, CDR2 FQNEAQ (reference sequence). CDR3 DNA: TGTGCCAGCAGCCTCACAGGGGAACCTGAAGCTTTCTTT. Translation: CASSLTGEPEAFF.

This clone was counted a single time. The V call is TRBV10-3, the J call TRBJ2-7; TRBD1 agrees at 10 bases. V shed 6 bases, J shed 3 bases, and the junction held 5 bases outside the gene matches. The CDR3 has 14 amino acids. In germline, CDR1 is ENHRY, CDR2 SYGVKD. CDR3 region: CAIRPGTGVYEQYF. For the CDR3, the DNA is TGTGCCATCAGGCCCGGGACAGGGGTCTACGAGCAGTACTTC.

This clone occurred a few times. CDR3 coding DNA: TGCAGTGCTAGTCCCCTATTGGGCTACACCTTC. This gives the protein CSASPLLGYTF. V is TRBV20-1 and J is TRBJ1-2; D unclear. The length of the CDR3 is 11 residues. V was pared by 3 bases and J by 8 bases, with 10 bases between. CDR1 and CDR2 (germline): DFQATT, SNEGSKA (reference sequence).

A few counts support this clone. The J gene is TRBJ2-1, the V gene TRBV27, with D unclear. Germline lookup yields CDR1 MNHEY and CDR2 SMNVEV (reference sequence). The CDR3 is 12 amino acids. The V gene lost 4 bases and the J gene lost 10 bases, with 11 bases spanning the gap. CDR3 region: CASSSTRKEQFF. The DNA of the CDR3 is TGTGCCAGCAGTTCGACCAGGAAGGAGCAGTTCTTC.

This clone was recorded once. The chain couples TRBV4-2 to TRBJ2-7, with D perhaps matching TRBD2 (6 bases). CDR1 is LGHNA and CDR2 is YNFKEQ in the germline V gene. The CDR3 totals 12 residues. V was pared by 8 bases and J by 3 bases, with 11 bases between. CDR3 residues: CASSGSSYEQYF. The CDR3 DNA sequence: TGTGCCAGCTCCGGGAGTAGCTACGAGCAGTACTTC.

The rearrangement joins TRBV21-1 to TRBJ1-4; TRBD1 was called by the table and not checked on the DNA. TRBV21-1 is a known pseudogene. The CDR3 has 14 amino acids. CDR3 sequence reads: CASSKAGWDEKLFF. As DNA, the CDR3 is TGTGCCAGCAGCAAGGCAGGATGGGATGAAAAACTGTTTTTT.

V gene TRBV6-1 combines with J gene TRBJ1-2; D perhaps matches TRBD1 (5 bases). This CDR3 is built from 14 residues. V dropped 3 bases and J dropped 3 bases, with 11 bases sitting between them. Per germline, CDR1 MNHNS and CDR2 SASEGT. The CDR3 region is CASSEIPTDYGYTF. The DNA for the CDR3 is TGTGCCAGCAGTGAGATCCCGACAGACTATGGCTACACCTTC.